This TCR beta chain comes out of a study of human CD8 memory T cell subsets. A UMI-labeled 5' RACE approach was the method that produced the TCR beta libraries. TCRdb re-called the 5' RACE reads and gives one entry per CDR3 protein, without DNA. The sample holds 5,000 or so distinct CDR3 sequences. The CDR3 is made up of 14 amino acids. The germline gives CDR1 DFQATT, CDR2 SNEGSKA (reference sequence). The material sequenced was CD8+ T cells from PBMCs. The source is a human donor in good health. The chain combines TRBV20-1 with TRBJ2-7; lacking DNA, the TRBD1 call made by TCRdb goes unchecked. Here the CDR3 reads CSARGNGGIYEQYF.